These 2 T cell receptor beta chains came from one sample sequenced in a study of response to subunit inactivated influenza vaccine. One entry per CDR3 protein results from TCRdb running MiXCR on the RT-PCR reads. This table holds a few hundred thousand distinct CDR3 sequences, approximately 11% found once. These records were also assigned to another study, of T cells expressing NK-cell markers. From that report: 5'RACE template switching with UMIs generated TCR beta cDNA.

The specimen was PBMCs from blood, collected on the day of vaccination. Receptors were obtained from a man aged 50-59 years who received an inactivated influenza vaccine.

The rearrangement uses TRBV7-2 and TRBJ2-5; 12 nucleotides match TRBD2. The CDR3 has 16 residues. J gave up 1 base and V 5 bases, and 5 bases lay outside the gene matches. Germline CDR1 and CDR2: SGHTA and FQGNSA. The chain's CDR3 is CASSIGLAGIQETQYF. DNA of the CDR3: TGTGCCAGCAGCATAGGACTAGCGGGAATCCAAGAGACCCAGTACTTC. The complete variable domain, with remaining parts taken from reference TRBV7-2 and TRBJ2-5, reads GAGVSQSPSNKVTEKGKDVELRCDPISGHTALYWYRQSLGQGLEFLIYFQGNSAPDKSGLPSDRFSAERTGGSVSTLTIQRTQQEDSAVYLCASSIGLAGIQETQYFGPGTRLLVL.

This chain uses TRBV15 with TRBJ1-2, with TRBD1 matching over 7 bases. Germline V CDR1 and CDR2: LNHNV, YYDKDF (reference sequence). The CDR3 consists of 16 residues. J was trimmed by 4 bases and V by 2 bases; bases with no gene match: 10. The CDR3, as DNA: TGTGCCACCAGCAGAACCTTAGGACAGGCGGCCTATGGCTACACCTTC. It codes for CATSRTLGQAAYGYTF.